These 11 T cell receptor beta chains originate from one sample sequenced in a study of shared clonotypes between healthy human individuals. The repertoire was sequenced with immunoSEQ multiplex PCR; TCRdb's copy has only in-frame clones and lacks some. In the table there are approximately 1,500,000 clones, 95% to 99% of which are singletons. The source material was naive CD4+ T cells sorted from blood. The subset: CD45RA+ positively selected. The source is a man under 40 in good health.

The chain is built from TRBV10-3 and TRBJ1-4; tentative D call: TRBD1 (6 bases). The length of the CDR3 is 17 residues. Germline CDR1 ENHRY, CDR2 SYGVKD. V was pared by 0 bases and J by 7 bases, with 18 bases between. CDR3 protein: CAISESAVTGAPEKLFF. The CDR3 DNA is TGTGCCATCAGTGAGTCGGCCGTTACGGGGGCGCCTGAAAAACTGTTTTTT.

The chain uses TRBV18 and TRBJ2-7; 9 bases line up with TRBD1. There are 16 residues in the CDR3. Germline CDR1 is KGHSH and CDR2 is LQKENI. Trimming cost V 4 bases and J 3 bases; bases outside gene matches: 10. CDR3 loop: CASSLRPGQGDYEQYF. Written as DNA, the CDR3 is TGTGCCAGCTCACTGCGCCCGGGACAGGGAGACTACGAGCAGTACTTC.

For this clone: The same CDR3 arises from other DNA sequences in this sample as well. The chain recombines TRBV6-5 with TRBJ1-3; D is unclear. V shed 7 bases and J shed 1 base, with 8 bases lying between them. The length of the CDR3 is 13 residues. Germline V CDR1 and CDR2: MNHEY, SVGAGI. The chain's CDR3 is CASTWGSGNTIYF. The CDR3, as DNA: TGTGCCAGCACATGGGGATCTGGAAACACCATATATTTT.

The chain uses TRBV7-2 and TRBJ2-7; D remains ambiguous. In germline, CDR1 is SGHTA, CDR2 FQGNSA. The CDR3 runs to 14 residues. V dropped 1 base and J dropped 3 bases, with 10 bases sitting between them. CDR3 region: CASSLVRLRYEQYF. The DNA of the CDR3 is TGTGCCAGCAGCTTAGTTCGCCTACGCTACGAGCAGTACTTC.

This chain links TRBV19 with TRBJ2-5; possibly TRBD2 for D (6 bases). Trimming took off 4 bases at V and 5 bases at J, with 14 bases between the two ends. The CDR3 loop spans 14 amino acids. From germline, CDR1 is LNHDA and CDR2 SQIVND (reference sequence). This chain's CDR3 is CASSTGLPGETQYF. The CDR3 DNA reads TGTGCCAGTAGTACGGGACTTCCCGGGGAGACCCAGTACTTC.

This sequence joins TRBV15 and TRBJ2-3; weak D call: TRBD2 (5 bases). The V and J ends lost 0 bases and 4 bases respectively, with 17 bases between them. Germline lookup yields CDR1 LNHNV and CDR2 YYDKDF (reference sequence). The CDR3 is made up of 17 amino acids. In DNA form, the CDR3 reads TGTGCCACCAGCAGAGATCTTAGGCGGGTGAGCGCAGATACGCAGTATTTT. It is translated as CATSRDLRRVSADTQYF.

The chain uses TRBV5-8 and TRBJ2-7; possible D gene TRBD2, 5 bases. Germline V gene lookup returns CDR1 SGHTS and CDR2 YDEGEE. V lost 4 bases, J lost 0 bases, and 17 bases lay in between. The CDR3 is made up of 16 amino acids. The CDR3, as DNA: TGTGCCAGCAGCGGGAAGCGGAGGATCTACTCCTACGAGCAGTACTTC. This sequence encodes CASSGKRRIYSYEQYF.

The rearrangement uses TRBV10-3 and TRBJ2-1; 12 bases fit TRBD2. The CDR3 extends over 15 amino acids. Germline CDR1 reads ENHRY; CDR2 reads SYGVKD. Trimming at V came to 6 bases and at J to 6 bases, leaving 6 bases not matched to a gene. CDR3 region: CAISVLAGGRNEQFF. The CDR3 coding sequence is TGTGCCATCAGCGTACTAGCGGGAGGCCGCAATGAGCAGTTCTTC.

The chain has TRBV7-9 and TRBJ1-4, with D unresolved. The CDR3 has 15 residues. Germline V gene data show CDR1 as SEHNR and CDR2 as FQNEAQ (reference sequence). V was pared by 0 bases and J by 7 bases, with 12 bases between. The CDR3 DNA follows: TGTGCCAGCAGCTTAGCGCGGTCAGATTCTGAAAAACTGTTTTTT. Encoded protein: CASSLARSDSEKLFF.

The rearrangement joins TRBV6-6 to TRBJ2-7, with 10 bases lining up with TRBD2. The CDR3 covers 15 residues. Trimming cost V 5 bases and J 2 bases; bases outside gene matches: 6. Germline loops: CDR1 MNHNY, CDR2 SVGAGI (reference sequence). The CDR3 protein is CASSPRLAGAYEQYF. CDR3 DNA sequence: TGTGCCAGCAGTCCGCGGCTAGCGGGAGCCTACGAGCAGTACTTC.

This chain links TRBV9 with TRBJ2-3; TRBD2 agrees at 9 bases. Germline CDR1 and CDR2: SGDLS and YYNGEE. V dropped 3 bases and J dropped 4; count of bases not matched to a gene: 6. There are 15 residues in the CDR3. CDR3 in amino acids: CASSEGLALADTQYF. The CDR3 bases are TGTGCCAGCAGCGAAGGACTAGCGTTGGCAGATACGCAGTATTTT.